Below are 23 T cell receptor beta chains sequenced from a single sample in a study of Graves' ophthalmopathy and Graves' hyperthyroidism. The authors amplified TCR beta CDR3 regions from RNA transcripts. Amplification began with first-round RT-PCR using HTBI primers, then second-round multiplex PCR was performed. TCRdb used MiXCR to reprocess the multiplex PCR reads, holding one entry per CDR3 protein. The table lists hundreds of thousands of distinct CDR3 sequences, 35% to 45% of them singletons. Sequencing was done on a sample of peripheral blood. All receptors come from an adult man with Graves' ophthalmopathy.

Details on this clonotype: This may be a read error: a much more frequent sequence differs by one nucleotide. The chain's CDR3 is CASGMGTYPYEQYF. The CDR3 DNA follows: TGTGCCAGTGGTATGGGAACTTATCCCTACGAGCAGTACTTC. V usage is TRBV19 and J usage is TRBJ2-7, with D unclear. Germline V CDR1 and CDR2: LNHDA, SQIVND (reference sequence). The CDR3 covers 14 residues.

The chain recombines TRBV2 with TRBJ1-1; 10 nucleotides match TRBD1. Trimming at V came to 5 bases and at J to 1 base, leaving 7 bases not matched to a gene. The CDR3 spans 16 residues. The V gene's germline CDR1 is SNHLY and CDR2 FYNNEI. Here the CDR3 DNA reads TGTGCCAGCAGTAACCGGGACAGGGGCCCGAACACTGAAGCTTTCTTT. Its protein product is CASSNRDRGPNTEAFF.

The chain joins TRBV2 to TRBJ1-6; the match to TRBD1 covers 7 bases. Germline assignment: CDR1 SNHLY and CDR2 FYNNEI. V lost 8 bases, J lost 9 bases, and 13 bases stayed unmatched. This CDR3 has 15 amino acids. The CDR3 bases are TGTGCCAGCTCACTTTCCGGGACAGAGGGTTCACCCCTCCACTTT. Translated: CASSLSGTEGSPLHF.

A few counts support this clonotype. A single base separates this from a much larger clone, so it may be a read error. V usage is TRBV10-3 and J usage is TRBJ2-2; no definite D call. CDR1 and CDR2 (germline): ENHRY, SYGVKD. CDR3 length equals 10 residues. Trimming left V 6 bases short and J 8 bases short, with 4 bases between. CDR3 in amino acids: CAISTGELFF. The CDR3 region has the DNA TGTGCCATCAGCACAGGGGAGCTGTTTTTT.

The chain employs TRBV20-1 and TRBJ2-5; tentatively, D is TRBD2 (6 bases). The ends were cut back, 5 bases at V and 4 bases at J, with 17 bases in the middle. Germline V CDR1 and CDR2: DFQATT, SNEGSKA (reference sequence). CDR3 length: 14 residues. CDR3 nucleotide sequence: TGCAGTGCTGGAGGGGCGGGCCTAGGAGAGACCCAGTACTTC. It specifies CSAGGAGLGETQYF.

In this sample, this clonotype turned up many times. The chain links TRBV15 to TRBJ1-1; D not resolved. The germline CDR1 and CDR2 sequences are LNHNV and YYDKDF (reference sequence). Trimming stripped 0 bases from V and 5 bases from J, with 7 bases between. This CDR3 comprises 13 residues. The CDR3 DNA sequence: TGTGCCACCAGCAGAGATCGAACAACTGAAGCTTTCTTT. This sequence encodes CATSRDRTTEAFF.

This chain joins TRBV6-6 and TRBJ1-5; D is ambiguous. The CDR3 contains 15 residues. CDR1 is MNHNY and CDR2 is SVGAGI in the germline V gene (reference sequence). V was clipped by 2 bases and J by 4 bases, with 12 bases between them. Written as DNA, the CDR3 is TGTGCCAGCAGTTACAAGCGGGATGGGAATCAGCCCCAGCATTTT. As protein: CASSYKRDGNQPQHF.

Of note for this clonotype: A much larger clonotype is one base distant, so this may be a read error. This sequence joins TRBV7-2 and TRBJ1-3, with D unclear. This CDR3 spans 14 amino acids. V shed 4 bases and J shed 0 bases, with 7 bases lying between them. Germline CDR1 is SGHTA and CDR2 is FQGNSA. The CDR3 nucleotides read TGTGCCAGCAGCTCAATCCGCTCTGGAAACACCATATATTTT. Amino acids: CASSSIRSGNTIYF.

V gene TRBV7-2 combines with J gene TRBJ1-2; 9 nucleotides agree with TRBD1. The V gene's germline CDR1 is SGHTA and CDR2 FQGNSA. The length of the CDR3 is 16 residues. V trimming: 5 bases; J trimming: 4 bases; junction bases outside the gene matches: 11. CDR3 DNA: TGTGCCAGCAGCCCGAGCGGACAGGGGTTACCCTATGGCTACACCTTC. This encodes CASSPSGQGLPYGYTF.

This clonotype was seen a few times. This rearrangement joins TRBV29-1 to TRBJ2-3; perhaps D is TRBD1 or TRBD2 (5 bases each). The length of the CDR3 is 13 residues. Trimming removed 6 bases at V and 2 bases at J, with 12 bases between. Germline CDR1 reads SQVTM; CDR2 reads ANQGSEA. In DNA, the CDR3 is TGCAGCGTCCTCGGGACGGACACAGATACGCAGTATTTT. Its protein product is CSVLGTDTDTQYF.

This clonotype came up many times. V usage is TRBV27 and J usage is TRBJ1-2, with a weak D call TRBD1 (6 bases). V was pared by 6 bases and J by 4 bases, with 9 bases between. The germline gives CDR1 MNHEY, CDR2 SMNVEV (reference sequence). The CDR3 is 12 residues long. CDR3 bases: TGTGCCAGCAGAGACAGGATCTATGGCTACACCTTC. Encoded protein: CASRDRIYGYTF.

This clonotype came up many times. The genes are TRBV6-1 and TRBJ2-7, with 8 bases identical to TRBD2. Unmatched junction bases numbered 5, after V lost 1 base and J lost 3 bases. This CDR3 contains 15 residues. The V gene's germline CDR1 is MNHNS and CDR2 SASEGT. The CDR3 DNA follows: TGTGCCAGCAGTGAAGAGGTAGCGGGATACTACGAGCAGTACTTC. Protein sequence: CASSEEVAGYYEQYF.

This chain connects TRBV29-1 to TRBJ1-2, with TRBD1 matching over 9 bases. CDR3 length: 14 amino acids. In germline, CDR1 is SQVTM, CDR2 ANQGSEA. J gave up 0 bases and V 3 bases, and 2 bases lay outside the gene matches. CDR3 sequence (DNA): TGCAGCGTTGAGGGGACAGGGACTAACTATGGCTACACCTTC. Encoded protein: CSVEGTGTNYGYTF.

The CDR3 region is CASSPRGPGELFF. For the CDR3, the DNA is TGTGCCAGCAGCCCCAGGGGGCCCGGGGAGCTGTTTTTT. The chain employs TRBV13 and TRBJ2-2; 8 nucleotides match TRBD1. This CDR3 has 13 amino acids. Germline V gene lookup returns CDR1 PRHDT and CDR2 FYEKMQ (reference sequence). After removal of 5 bases from V and 6 bases from J, the junction contained 2 bases not matched to a gene.

A few counts support this clonotype. The rearrangement uses TRBV15 and TRBJ2-5, with 7 bases aligning to TRBD1. Germline V gives CDR1 LNHNV, CDR2 YYDKDF (reference sequence). The CDR3 runs 15 residues. The V and J ends lost 3 bases and 9 bases, in that order; junction bases with no gene match: 13. CDR3 residues: CATSSSDRIYQPQYF. CDR3 DNA sequence: TGTGCCACCAGCAGCTCGGACAGGATCTATCAGCCCCAGTACTTC.

The chain recombines TRBV6-1 with TRBJ2-6; the D gene is possibly TRBD1 (6 bases). Per the germline V gene, CDR1 is MNHNS and CDR2 is SASEGT. The CDR3 runs 17 residues. The ends were cut back, 4 bases at V and 0 bases at J, with 13 bases in the middle. The CDR3 nucleotides are TGTGCCAGCAGTGGGACAGATATCGTCTCTGGGGCCAACGTCCTGACTTTC. Protein: CASSGTDIVSGANVLTF.

The chain has TRBV7-9 and TRBJ2-5; 8 nucleotides align to TRBD1. J lost 5 bases, V lost 1 base, and 3 bases had no gene match. CDR1 and CDR2 from the germline V gene are SEHNR and FQNEAQ (reference sequence). This CDR3 contains 14 residues. CDR3 sequence: CASSLVRTGETQYF. Here the CDR3 DNA reads TGTGCCAGCAGCTTAGTTCGGACAGGGGAGACCCAGTACTTC.

The chain joins TRBV25-1 to TRBJ2-6; no clear D gene. Trimming shortened V by 8 bases and J by 0 bases, and 11 bases separated the two germline ends. The CDR3 has 15 residues. The germline gives CDR1 MGHDK, CDR2 SYGVNS. CDR3 loop: CASQVRSSGANVLTF. The CDR3 DNA sequence: TGTGCCAGCCAAGTTAGGAGCTCTGGGGCCAACGTCCTGACTTTC.

V and J are TRBV24-1 and TRBJ2-5, with TRBD1 matching over 9 bases. The end of the DNA aligns better with TRBJ2-1, so the J call may be wrong. Germline lookup yields CDR1 KGHDR and CDR2 SFDVKD. The CDR3 loop spans 13 amino acids. CDR3 residues: CATSVDRGYQQFF. The CDR3 bases are TGTGCCACCAGTGTGGACAGGGGTTATCAACAGTTCTTC.

This clonotype was observed a few times. The rearrangement links TRBV2 to TRBJ2-5; possibly TRBD1 for D (7 bases). Germline lookup yields CDR1 SNHLY and CDR2 FYNNEI. V was clipped by 6 bases and J by 2 bases, with 16 bases between them. The CDR3 sequence is 15 residues long. DNA for the CDR3: TGTGCCAGCAGCCAAGGGGGCGGGGTTCAAGAGACCCAGTACTTC. As protein: CASSQGGGVQETQYF.

The chain is built from TRBV7-8 and TRBJ2-5; weak D call: TRBD1 (6 bases). CDR1 and CDR2 (germline): SGHVS, FQNEAQ. Trimming cost V 5 bases and J 0 bases, with 10 bases left between them. CDR3 length equals 14 residues. CDR3 nucleotide sequence: TGTGCCAGCAGCGTTGGGGACAACCAAGAGACCCAGTACTTC. Amino acid sequence: CASSVGDNQETQYF.

Concerning this clonotype: This may come from a read error, since a much larger clone is one base off. This chain links TRBV19 with TRBJ1-1; 8 bases fit TRBD1. The trim removed 11 bases at V and 1 base at J, leaving 12 bases unmatched. Germline lookup yields CDR1 LNHDA and CDR2 SQIVND (reference sequence). The CDR3 covers 15 residues. The CDR3 spells CAGIPHRGSNTEAFF. The CDR3 DNA reads as TGTGCCGGTATCCCCCACAGGGGGTCGAACACTGAAGCTTTCTTT.

At least ten counts were recorded for this clonotype. The J gene is TRBJ2-5, the V gene TRBV10-2; D is possibly TRBD1 or TRBD2 (5 bases each). The germline V and J ends were trimmed by 4 bases and 5 bases, with 14 bases remaining between them. Looked up from germline, CDR1 is WSHSY and CDR2 is SAAADI. This CDR3 contains 14 residues. The CDR3 protein is CASSGGPAGETQYF. The CDR3, as DNA: TGCGCCAGCAGTGGGGGCCCCGCGGGTGAGACCCAGTACTTC.